These 10 T cell receptor beta chains share one sample of origin, sequenced in a study of beta chain features in type 1 diabetes. Expressed TCRB transcripts were sequenced after all isolated RNA was converted to cDNA. Here immunoSEQ multiplex PCR was the method, and the copy in TCRdb shows in-frame clones only, minus some. Among about 330,000 clones listed, 11% were seen once. Sequenced: naive CD4+ T cells from blood. The receptors stem from a woman in her twenties or thirties in good health.

This clone was counted only a few times. V is TRBV6-5 and J is TRBJ1-4; D unclear. This CDR3 contains 16 residues. V shed 2 bases and J shed 0 bases, with 10 bases lying between them. The germline V gene encodes CDR1 MNHEY and CDR2 SVGAGI. Written as DNA, the CDR3 is TGTGCCAGCAGTTACCACCCACAAGCAACTAATGAAAAACTGTTTTTT. Protein: CASSYHPQATNEKLFF.

This clone was seen a handful of times. This chain joins TRBV21-1 and TRBJ2-7; TRBD1 reflects the table's D call only, with no check against the DNA. TRBV21-1 is an annotated pseudogene. The CDR3 loop spans 17 amino acids. DNA for the CDR3: TGTGCCAGCAGCAAACTCTCCGGGACAGGGCAATCCTACGAGCAGTACTTC. Translating it yields CASSKLSGTGQSYEQYF.

For the CDR3, the DNA is TGTGCCAGCAGCCTCGTGCCTGACAGCGCCTACGAGCAGTACTTC. Encoded protein: CASSLVPDSAYEQYF. The chain couples TRBV7-3 to TRBJ2-7, with a possible D match to TRBD1 (5 bases). Trimming took 5 bases from V and 2 from J, leaving 16 bases between them. Looked up from germline, CDR1 is SGHTA and CDR2 is FQGTGA. The CDR3 has 15 residues.

The chain has TRBV5-1 and TRBJ2-1; D is perhaps TRBD2 (7 bases). The CDR3 totals 15 residues. Germline V gene lookup returns CDR1 SGHRS and CDR2 YFSETQ. V lost 4 bases to trimming and J lost 6 bases, with 17 bases between them. Here the CDR3 DNA reads TGCGCCAGCAGCCGGAGGGGGGGTTACGGCAATGAGCAGTTCTTC. Encoded protein: CASSRRGGYGNEQFF.

This clone came up a few times. The chain couples TRBV9 to TRBJ2-1; tentatively, D is TRBD2 (5 bases). Trimming cost V 0 bases and J 3 bases, with 10 bases left between them. The CDR3 loop spans 15 amino acids. Germline V gene sequence: CDR1 SGDLS, CDR2 YYNGEE. The CDR3: CASSVDPGSYNEQFF. CDR3 DNA sequence: TGTGCCAGCAGCGTAGACCCGGGGAGCTACAATGAGCAGTTCTTC. Based on the CDR3 plus reference TRBV9 and TRBJ2-1, the full variable domain is DSGVTQTPKHLITATGQRVTLRCSPRSGDLSVYWYQQSLDQGLQFLIQYYNGEERAKGNILERFSAQQFPDLHSELNLSSLELGDSALYFCASSVDPGSYNEQFFGPGTRLTVL.

This clone occurred a few times. This rearrangement joins TRBV27 to TRBJ2-4, with TRBD1 matching over 10 bases. V was pared by 4 bases and J by 8 bases, with 14 bases of the junction left unmatched. This CDR3 comprises 17 residues. Germline CDR1 is MNHEY and CDR2 is SMNVEV (reference sequence). CDR3 sequence (DNA): TGTGCCAGCAGTTCCCTCCAAGACAGGGGGCTTCAGCACATTCAGTACTTC. Translated, it gives CASSSLQDRGLQHIQYF.

This chain links TRBV9 with TRBJ1-4; 9 nucleotides align to TRBD1. The CDR3 runs 16 residues. Unmatched junction bases numbered 6, after V lost 4 bases and J lost 2 bases. Germline-derived CDR1 and CDR2 are SGDLS and YYNGEE. The CDR3 DNA reads as TGTGCCAGCAGCCCTTACGGACAGGGGACTAATGAAAAACTGTTTTTT. Translation: CASSPYGQGTNEKLFF. The full variable domain, in which reference TRBV9 and TRBJ1-4 provide the parts outside the CDR3, is DSGVTQTPKHLITATGQRVTLRCSPRSGDLSVYWYQQSLDQGLQFLIQYYNGEERAKGNILERFSAQQFPDLHSELNLSSLELGDSALYFCASSPYGQGTNEKLFFGSGTQLSVL.

There are a few counts of this clone. The chain joins TRBV6-5 to TRBJ2-1, with D maybe TRBD1 (6 bases). Trimming removed 3 bases at V and 4 bases at J, with 13 bases between. The CDR3 loop spans 15 amino acids. Per germline, CDR1 MNHEY and CDR2 SVGAGI. CDR3 sequence (DNA): TGTGCCAGCAGTTATGATCAGGGGCTGTACAATGAGCAGTTCTTC. Translation: CASSYDQGLYNEQFF.

This clone was picked up a small number of times. The rearrangement links TRBV5-4 to TRBJ2-1, with unresolved D. The V gene's germline CDR1 is SGHNT and CDR2 YYREEE (reference sequence). V was shortened by 4 bases and J by 1 base, with 9 bases between the two germline ends. The CDR3 consists of 14 residues. This chain's CDR3 is CASSLPPSYNEQFF. CDR3 nucleotides: TGTGCCAGCAGCCTTCCTCCTTCCTACAATGAGCAGTTCTTC.

This chain uses TRBV20-1 with TRBJ1-2; no reliable D call. This CDR3 spans 11 amino acids. Trimming left V 1 base short and J 8 bases short, with 8 bases between. The germline gives CDR1 DFQATT, CDR2 SNEGSKA (reference sequence). The DNA of the CDR3 is TGCAGTGCTAGAGGAGTTTCAGGCTACACCTTC. This gives the protein CSARGVSGYTF.